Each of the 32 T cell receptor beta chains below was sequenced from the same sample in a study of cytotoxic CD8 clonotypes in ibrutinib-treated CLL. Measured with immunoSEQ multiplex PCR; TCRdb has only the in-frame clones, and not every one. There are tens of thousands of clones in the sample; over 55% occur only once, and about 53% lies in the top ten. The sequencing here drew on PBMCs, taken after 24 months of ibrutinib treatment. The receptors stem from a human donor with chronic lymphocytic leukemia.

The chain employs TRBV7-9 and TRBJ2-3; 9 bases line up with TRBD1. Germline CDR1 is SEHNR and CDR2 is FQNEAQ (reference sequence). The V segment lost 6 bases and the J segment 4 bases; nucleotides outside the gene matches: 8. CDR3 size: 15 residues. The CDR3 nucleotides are TGTGCCAGCAGTCGGAGGACAGGGGTTGCAGATACGCAGTATTTT. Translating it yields CASSRRTGVADTQYF.

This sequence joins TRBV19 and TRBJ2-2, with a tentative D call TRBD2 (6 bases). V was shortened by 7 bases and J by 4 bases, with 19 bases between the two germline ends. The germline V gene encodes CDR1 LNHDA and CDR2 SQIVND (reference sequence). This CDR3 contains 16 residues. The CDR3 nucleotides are TGTGCCAGTATCAAAGGAGGGACCTTGGGCACCGGGGAGCTGTTTTTT. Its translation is CASIKGGTLGTGELFF.

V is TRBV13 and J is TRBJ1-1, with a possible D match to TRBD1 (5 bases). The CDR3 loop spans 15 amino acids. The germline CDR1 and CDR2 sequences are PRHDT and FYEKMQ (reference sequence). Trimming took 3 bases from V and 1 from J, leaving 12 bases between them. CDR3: CASSFRGWGNTEAFF. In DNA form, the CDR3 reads TGTGCCAGCAGCTTTAGGGGTTGGGGGAACACTGAAGCTTTCTTT.

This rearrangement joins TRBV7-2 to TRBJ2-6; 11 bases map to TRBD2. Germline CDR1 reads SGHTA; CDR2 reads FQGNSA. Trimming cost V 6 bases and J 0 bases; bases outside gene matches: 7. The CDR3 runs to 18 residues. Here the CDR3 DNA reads TGTGCCAGCAGTCGATTTAGCGGGGGGGCCTCTGGGGCCAACGTCCTGACTTTC. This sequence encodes CASSRFSGGASGANVLTF. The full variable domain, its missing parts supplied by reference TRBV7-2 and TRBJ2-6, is GAGVSQSPSNKVTEKGKDVELRCDPISGHTALYWYRQSLGQGLEFLIYFQGNSAPDKSGLPSDRFSAERTGGSVSTLTIQRTQQEDSAVYLCASSRFSGGASGANVLTFGAGSRLTVL.

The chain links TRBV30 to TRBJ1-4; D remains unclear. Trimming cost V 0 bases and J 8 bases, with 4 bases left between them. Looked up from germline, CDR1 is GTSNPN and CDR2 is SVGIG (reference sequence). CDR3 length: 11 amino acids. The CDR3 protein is CAWSVREKLFF. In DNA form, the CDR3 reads TGTGCCTGGAGTGTCCGGGAAAAACTGTTTTTT.

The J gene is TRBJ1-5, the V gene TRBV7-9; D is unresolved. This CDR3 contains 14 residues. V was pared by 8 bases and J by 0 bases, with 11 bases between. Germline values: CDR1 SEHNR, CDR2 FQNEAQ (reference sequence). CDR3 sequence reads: CASAGPDSNQPQHF. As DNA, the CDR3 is TGTGCCAGCGCGGGTCCTGATAGCAATCAGCCCCAGCATTTT.

The CDR3 is CASSGLGPSNQPQHF. The DNA of the CDR3 is TGTGCCAGCAGTGGACTCGGACCGAGCAATCAGCCCCAGCATTTT. The chain carries TRBV6-1 and TRBJ1-5; unclear D gene. The CDR3 covers 15 residues. From germline, CDR1 is MNHNS and CDR2 SASEGT. With 4 bases removed from V and 1 base from J, the gap between germline ends came to 11 bases.

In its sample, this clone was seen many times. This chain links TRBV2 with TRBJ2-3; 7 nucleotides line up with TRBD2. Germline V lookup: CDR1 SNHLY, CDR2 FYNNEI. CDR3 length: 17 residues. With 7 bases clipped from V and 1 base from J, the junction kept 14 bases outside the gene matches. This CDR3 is CASILVKWGGGTDTQYF. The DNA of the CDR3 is TGTGCCAGCATCCTCGTCAAGTGGGGGGGTGGCACAGATACGCAGTATTTT.

The DNA of the CDR3 is TGTGCCAGCAGCTTATCCCAGAGCACTGAAGCTTTCTTT. Translated: CASSLSQSTEAFF. This chain connects TRBV7-3 to TRBJ1-1; no clear D gene. V was cut by 2 bases and J by 4 bases, with 8 bases left in between. The CDR3 length is 13 residues. Per germline, CDR1 SGHTA and CDR2 FQGTGA. Full variable domain (outside the CDR3, taken from reference TRBV7-3 and TRBJ1-1): GAGVSQTPSNKVTEKGKYVELRCDPISGHTALYWYRQSLGQGPEFLIYFQGTGAADDSGLPNDRFFAVRPEGSVSTLKIQRTERGDSAVYLCASSLSQSTEAFFGQGTRLTVV.

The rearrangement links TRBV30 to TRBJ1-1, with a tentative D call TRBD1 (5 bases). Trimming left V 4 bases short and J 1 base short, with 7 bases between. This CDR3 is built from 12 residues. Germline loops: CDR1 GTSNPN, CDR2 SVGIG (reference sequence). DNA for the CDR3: TGTGCCTGGAATCAGGGGAACACTGAAGCTTTCTTT. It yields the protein CAWNQGNTEAFF.

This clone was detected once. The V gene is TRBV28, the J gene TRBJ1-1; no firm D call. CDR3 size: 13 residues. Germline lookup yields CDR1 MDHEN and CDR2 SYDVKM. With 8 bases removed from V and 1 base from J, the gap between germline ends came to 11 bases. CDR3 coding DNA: TGTGCCAGCGGACGCCTCCGGAACACTGAAGCTTTCTTT. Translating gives CASGRLRNTEAFF.

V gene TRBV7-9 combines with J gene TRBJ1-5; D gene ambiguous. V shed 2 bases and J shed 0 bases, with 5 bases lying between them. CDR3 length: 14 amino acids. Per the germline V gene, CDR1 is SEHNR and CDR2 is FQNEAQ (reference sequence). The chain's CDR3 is CASSLTDSNQPQHF. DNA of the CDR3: TGTGCCAGCAGCTTAACGGATAGCAATCAGCCCCAGCATTTT.

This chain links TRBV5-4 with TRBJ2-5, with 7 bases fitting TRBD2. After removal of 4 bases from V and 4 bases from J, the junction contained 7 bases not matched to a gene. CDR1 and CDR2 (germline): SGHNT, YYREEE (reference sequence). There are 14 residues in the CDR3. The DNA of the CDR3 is TGTGCCAGCAGCAGCCCGGGGGGTACAGAGACCCAGTACTTC. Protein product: CASSSPGGTETQYF.

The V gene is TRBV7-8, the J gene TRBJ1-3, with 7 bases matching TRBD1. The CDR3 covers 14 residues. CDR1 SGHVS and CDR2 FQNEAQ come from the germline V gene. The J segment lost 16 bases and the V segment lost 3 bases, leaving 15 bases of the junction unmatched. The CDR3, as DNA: TGTGCCAGCAGCTTGGGGGGAGGACAGGCGGGCGTCTATTTT. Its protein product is CASSLGGGQAGVYF.

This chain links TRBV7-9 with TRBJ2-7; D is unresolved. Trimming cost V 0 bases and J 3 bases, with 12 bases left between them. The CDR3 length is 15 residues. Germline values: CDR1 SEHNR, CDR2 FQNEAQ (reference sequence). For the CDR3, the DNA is TGTGCCAGCAGCTTAGCAGTCGGCGTTTACTACGAGCAGTACTTC. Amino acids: CASSLAVGVYYEQYF.

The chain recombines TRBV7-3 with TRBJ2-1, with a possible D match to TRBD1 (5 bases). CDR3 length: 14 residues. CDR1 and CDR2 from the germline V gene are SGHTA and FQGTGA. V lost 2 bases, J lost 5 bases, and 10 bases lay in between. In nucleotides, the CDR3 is TGTGCCAGCAGCTTATCTCAAGGGGACAATGAGCAGTTCTTC. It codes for CASSLSQGDNEQFF.

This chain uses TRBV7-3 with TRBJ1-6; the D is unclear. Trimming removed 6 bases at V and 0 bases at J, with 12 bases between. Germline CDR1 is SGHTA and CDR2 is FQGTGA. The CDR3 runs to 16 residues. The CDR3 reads CASRADSSSYNSPLHF. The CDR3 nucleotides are TGTGCCAGCAGAGCCGATTCTAGCTCCTATAATTCACCCCTCCACTTT.

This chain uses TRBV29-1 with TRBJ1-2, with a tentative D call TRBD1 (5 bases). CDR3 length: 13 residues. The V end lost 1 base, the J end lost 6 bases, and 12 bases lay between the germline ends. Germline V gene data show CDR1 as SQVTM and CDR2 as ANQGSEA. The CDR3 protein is CSVEGGRDHGYTF. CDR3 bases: TGCAGCGTTGAAGGGGGTAGGGACCATGGCTACACCTTC.

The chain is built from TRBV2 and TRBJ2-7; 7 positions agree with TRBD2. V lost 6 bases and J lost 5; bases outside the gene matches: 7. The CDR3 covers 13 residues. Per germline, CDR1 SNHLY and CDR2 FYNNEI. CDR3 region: CASRDGGFHEQYF. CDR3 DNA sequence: TGTGCCAGCAGGGACGGGGGGTTCCACGAGCAGTACTTC.

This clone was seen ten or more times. Here the CDR3 DNA reads TGTGCCAGCAGTTTAGGGACAGGGACTACTAACTATGGCTACACCTTC. It yields the protein CASSLGTGTTNYGYTF. The chain is built from TRBV28 and TRBJ1-2, with 9 bases fitting TRBD1. The CDR3 spans 16 residues. With V trimmed by 2 bases and J by 0 bases, 4 bases remained unmatched. From germline, CDR1 is MDHEN and CDR2 SYDVKM.

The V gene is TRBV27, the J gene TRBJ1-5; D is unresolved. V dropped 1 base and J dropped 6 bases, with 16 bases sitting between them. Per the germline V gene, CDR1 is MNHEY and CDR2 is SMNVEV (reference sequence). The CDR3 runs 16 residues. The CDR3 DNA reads TGTGCCAGCAGTTTATTTGGGGAAACTTCGACTCAGCCCCAGCATTTT. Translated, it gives CASSLFGETSTQPQHF.

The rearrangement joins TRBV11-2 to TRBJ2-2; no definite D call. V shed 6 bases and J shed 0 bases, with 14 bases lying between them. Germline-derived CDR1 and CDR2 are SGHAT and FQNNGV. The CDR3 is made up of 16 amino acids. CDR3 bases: TGTGCCAGCAGATCCCGGACCCGACCGAACACCGGGGAGCTGTTTTTT. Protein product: CASRSRTRPNTGELFF.

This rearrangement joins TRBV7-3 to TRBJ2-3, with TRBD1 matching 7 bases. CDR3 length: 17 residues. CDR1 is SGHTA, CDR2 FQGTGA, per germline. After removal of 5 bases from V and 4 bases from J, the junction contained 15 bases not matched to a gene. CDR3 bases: TGTGCCAGCAGCGCCCCGAGGGGGCTACCCTACCCAGATACGCAGTATTTT. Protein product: CASSAPRGLPYPDTQYF.

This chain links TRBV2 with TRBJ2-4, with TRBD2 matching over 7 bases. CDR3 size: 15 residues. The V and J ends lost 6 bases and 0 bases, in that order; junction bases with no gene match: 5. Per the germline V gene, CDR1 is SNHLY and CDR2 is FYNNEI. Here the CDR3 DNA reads TGTGCCAGCAGCGAAAGCGGGGTAGCCAAAAACATTCAGTACTTC. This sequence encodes CASSESGVAKNIQYF.

In DNA form, the CDR3 reads TGTGCCAGCTCACCACCCCCCCGGCCCTCTGGGGCCAACGTCCTGACTTTC. This encodes CASSPPPRPSGANVLTF. The chain joins TRBV18 to TRBJ2-6; D call uncertain. This CDR3 contains 17 residues. Per the germline V gene, CDR1 is KGHSH and CDR2 is LQKENI. The ends were cut back, 0 bases at V and 0 bases at J, with 9 bases in the middle.

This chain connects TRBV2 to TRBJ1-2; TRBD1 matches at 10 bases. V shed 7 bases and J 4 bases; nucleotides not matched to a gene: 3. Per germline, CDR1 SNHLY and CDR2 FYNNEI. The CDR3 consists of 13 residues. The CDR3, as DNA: TGTGCCAGCATTAGACAGGGGGCCTATGGCTACACCTTC. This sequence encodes CASIRQGAYGYTF.

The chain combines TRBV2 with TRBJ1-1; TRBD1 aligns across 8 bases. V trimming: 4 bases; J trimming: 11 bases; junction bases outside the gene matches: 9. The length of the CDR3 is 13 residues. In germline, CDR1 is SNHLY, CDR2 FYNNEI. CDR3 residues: CASSGAGGGGAFF. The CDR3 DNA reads TGTGCCAGCAGTGGGGCAGGGGGCGGAGGGGCTTTCTTT.

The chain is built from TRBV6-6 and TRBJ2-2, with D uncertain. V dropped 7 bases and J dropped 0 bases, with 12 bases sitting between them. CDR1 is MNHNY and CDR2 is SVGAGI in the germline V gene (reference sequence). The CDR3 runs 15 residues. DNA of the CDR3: TGTGCCAGCAAACAAGACGGAGCGAACACCGGGGAGCTGTTTTTT. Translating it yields CASKQDGANTGELFF.

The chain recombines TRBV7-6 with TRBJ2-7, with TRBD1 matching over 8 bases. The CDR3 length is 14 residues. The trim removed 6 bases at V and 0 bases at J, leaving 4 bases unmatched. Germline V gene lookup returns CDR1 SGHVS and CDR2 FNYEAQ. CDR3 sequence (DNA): TGTGCCAGCAGTAAGACAGGGGTCTCCTACGAGCAGTACTTC. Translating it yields CASSKTGVSYEQYF.

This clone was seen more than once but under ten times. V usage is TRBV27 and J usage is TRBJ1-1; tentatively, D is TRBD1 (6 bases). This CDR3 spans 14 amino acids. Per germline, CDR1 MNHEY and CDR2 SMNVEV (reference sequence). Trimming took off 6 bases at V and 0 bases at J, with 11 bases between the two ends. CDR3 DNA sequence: TGTGCCAGCAGCCGGGACACAATGAACACTGAAGCTTTCTTT. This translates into CASSRDTMNTEAFF.

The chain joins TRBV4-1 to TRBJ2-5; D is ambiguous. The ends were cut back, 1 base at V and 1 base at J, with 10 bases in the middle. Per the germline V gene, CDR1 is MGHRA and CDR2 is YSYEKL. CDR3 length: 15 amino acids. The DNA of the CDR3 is TGCGCCAGCAGCCAAGGCCACGACATCCAAGAGACCCAGTACTTC. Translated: CASSQGHDIQETQYF.

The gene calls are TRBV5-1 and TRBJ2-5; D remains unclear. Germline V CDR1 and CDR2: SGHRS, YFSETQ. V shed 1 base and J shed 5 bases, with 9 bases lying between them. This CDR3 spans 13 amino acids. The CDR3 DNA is TGCGCCAGCAGCTTGATGGTATCGGAGACCCAGTACTTC. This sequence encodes CASSLMVSETQYF.